The TCR beta chain under discussion was sequenced for a study of OX40 agonist ivuxolimab in advanced cancers. On the study more broadly: The study treated patients with ivuxolimab, an agonistic anti-OX40 (CD134) antibody. Patients enrolled in dose escalation were diagnosed with hepatocellular carcinoma, melanoma, renal cell or head and neck cancer. Three individuals attained partial responses, comprising one hepatocellular carcinoma case and two cutaneous melanoma cases.

Germline V gene data show CDR1 as MDHEN and CDR2 as SYDVKM. Trimming removed 6 bases from V and 6 bases from J; junction bases left unmatched: 16. The CDR3 totals 16 residues. The table came from immunoSEQ multiplex PCR; TCRdb's copy has only in-frame clones and leaves some out. The sample has 100,000 to 150,000 clones; 93% are singletons. The genes are TRBV28 and TRBJ1-2, with TRBD1 identical over 7 bases. This clonotype was obtained from an adult with an advanced solid tumor such as melanoma, head and neck, liver or kidney cancer. This specimen consisted of CD4+ or CD8+ T cells sorted from blood, obtained in a trial of the OX40 agonist ivuxolimab. CDR3 DNA: TGTGCCAGCAGCTTCCTCTCCTGGGACAGTGATAATGGCTACACCTTC. Residues: CASSFLSWDSDNGYTF.